These 30 T cell receptor beta chains were all obtained from the same sample, sequenced in a study of B cell selection in AIRE deficiency. Regulatory T cells were sorted as CD4+CD25hiCD127low/negative. Sequencing was performed with immunoSEQ multiplex PCR; in TCRdb, only in-frame clones are kept and a portion is missing. The sample includes 12,000 to 15,000 clones, around 93% of them seen just once. The sample taken for sequencing was Tregs sorted from PBMCs. Source of these receptors: a human donor with AIRE deficiency.

The gene calls are TRBV18 and TRBJ2-1; TRBD2 matches 12 bases. From germline, CDR1 is KGHSH and CDR2 LQKENI. The CDR3 consists of 17 residues. Losses at the gene ends were 0 bases for V and 10 bases for J; bases not matched to a gene: 10. This CDR3 reads CASSPPKGLLAGGEQFF. CDR3 in DNA: TGTGCCAGCTCACCACCGAAGGGTCTACTAGCGGGAGGAGAGCAGTTCTTC.

The table lists this clone with a few counts. The chain couples TRBV30 to TRBJ2-4; tentatively, D is TRBD1 (12 bases). Deletions cut 3 bases from V and 2 bases from J, with 35 bases between. This CDR3 comprises 22 residues. In germline, CDR1 is GTSNPN, CDR2 SVGIG (reference sequence). The DNA of the CDR3 is TGTGCCTGGAGCCGGGACAGGGGGCTAACTAGCGGGAGATGGAAGACCAAAAACATTCAGTACTTC. The encoded protein is CAWSRDRGLTSGRWKTKNIQYF.

This clone was counted once. The chain uses TRBV7-2 and TRBJ2-7; 7 bases map to TRBD2. The V segment lost 3 bases and the J segment 3 bases; nucleotides outside the gene matches: 8. The CDR3 loop spans 15 amino acids. Germline V lookup: CDR1 SGHTA, CDR2 FQGNSA. CDR3 nucleotides: TGTGCCAGCAGCTTGCTAAGCGGGATTAACTACGAGCAGTACTTC. This sequence encodes CASSLLSGINYEQYF.

CDR3 region: CASSLETSPRSHYEQYF. The DNA for the CDR3 is TGTGCCAGCAGTTTAGAGACATCCCCCCGGTCTCACTACGAGCAGTACTTC. This chain links TRBV27 with TRBJ2-7; unclear D gene. V was cut by 2 bases and J by 3 bases, with 20 bases left in between. The CDR3 runs to 17 residues. Germline CDR1 is MNHEY and CDR2 is SMNVEV (reference sequence).

The rearrangement uses TRBV5-4 and TRBJ2-7; TRBD2 matches 9 bases. The V gene's germline CDR1 is SGHNT and CDR2 YYREEE (reference sequence). Trimming took 2 bases from V and 2 from J; bases not matched to a gene: 11. This CDR3 has 17 amino acids. The CDR3 loop reads CASSLEILAGAPYEQYF. The CDR3 DNA sequence: TGTGCCAGCAGCTTAGAGATTTTAGCGGGAGCCCCCTACGAGCAGTACTTC.

This chain links TRBV9 with TRBJ1-1, with 9 nucleotides matching TRBD1. The germline V gene encodes CDR1 SGDLS and CDR2 YYNGEE. This CDR3 is built from 15 residues. J was trimmed by 5 bases and V by 3 bases; bases with no gene match: 8. CDR3 loop: CASSAATGGWTEAFF. CDR3 DNA: TGTGCCAGCAGCGCGGCGACAGGGGGATGGACTGAAGCTTTCTTT.

The CDR3 loop is CASSTLAGGESSYEQYF. DNA of the CDR3: TGTGCCAGCAGCACACTAGCGGGAGGGGAGAGCTCCTACGAGCAGTACTTC. The rearrangement joins TRBV28 to TRBJ2-7, with TRBD2 matching over 13 bases. With V trimmed by 6 bases and J by 0 bases, 8 bases remained unmatched. From germline, CDR1 is MDHEN and CDR2 SYDVKM. This CDR3 has 17 amino acids.

The J gene is TRBJ2-5, the V gene TRBV19; 10 bases are shared with TRBD1. This CDR3 has 16 residues. Germline V CDR1 and CDR2: LNHDA, SQIVND (reference sequence). Trimming at V came to 5 bases and at J to 2 bases, leaving 8 bases not matched to a gene. The CDR3 bases are TGTGCCAGTAGTGTTACGACAGGGGGCTTACAAGAGACCCAGTACTTC. It translates to CASSVTTGGLQETQYF.

The chain has TRBV7-2 and TRBJ1-1; 10 bases are a match to TRBD1. CDR3 size: 15 residues. The V segment lost 3 bases and the J segment 10 bases; nucleotides outside the gene matches: 11. Germline CDR1 is SGHTA and CDR2 is FQGNSA. As DNA, the CDR3 is TGTGCCAGCAGCTTGGGGCCGGGACAGGGGATTCGAGCTTTCTTT. Amino acids: CASSLGPGQGIRAFF.

The chain carries TRBV5-1 and TRBJ2-1; 8 bases are shared with TRBD2. With V trimmed by 3 bases and J by 0 bases, 5 bases remained unmatched. Germline V gives CDR1 SGHRS, CDR2 YFSETQ. The CDR3 length is 16 residues. The CDR3 coding sequence is TGCGCCAGCAGCTCACAAAGCGGGAGCTCCTACAATGAGCAGTTCTTC. It yields the protein CASSSQSGSSYNEQFF.

The chain recombines TRBV6-5 with TRBJ1-2, with D hard to call. V dropped 2 bases and J dropped 1 base, with 11 bases sitting between them. The CDR3 runs 15 residues. Germline-derived CDR1 and CDR2 are MNHEY and SVGAGI. As DNA, the CDR3 is TGTGCCAGCAGTTACGTGTATGGTGTTAACTATGGCTACACCTTC. This translates into CASSYVYGVNYGYTF.

This clone was observed once. This chain connects TRBV27 to TRBJ2-7; TRBD2 matches at 7 bases. This CDR3 spans 14 amino acids. Germline lookup yields CDR1 MNHEY and CDR2 SMNVEV (reference sequence). With 7 bases clipped from V and 3 bases from J, the junction kept 9 bases outside the gene matches. DNA for the CDR3: TGTGCCAGCAAGACCGCGCGGGGGAGCTACGAGCAGTACTTC. This codes for CASKTARGSYEQYF.

The chain joins TRBV5-1 to TRBJ2-7; possibly TRBD1 for D (6 bases). The germline gives CDR1 SGHRS, CDR2 YFSETQ. There are 16 residues in the CDR3. V was clipped by 0 bases and J by 0 bases, with 13 bases between them. DNA for the CDR3: TGCGCCAGCAGCTTGGCGCAGAACAGGGTCTCCTACGAGCAGTACTTC. This sequence encodes CASSLAQNRVSYEQYF.

The chain is built from TRBV18 and TRBJ2-5, with no clear D. Judging by the DNA end, TRBJ2-7 fits better; the J call may be wrong. CDR1 and CDR2 (germline): KGHSH, LQKENI. CDR3 size: 13 residues. CDR3 amino acids: CASSPALLYEQYF. Here the CDR3 DNA reads TGTGCCAGCTCACCCGCGTTACTTTACGAGCAGTACTTC.

This clone was seen only once. V usage is TRBV6-5 and J usage is TRBJ1-2, with 9 bases identical to TRBD1. The V gene end was trimmed by 5 bases and the J gene end by 7 bases; junction bases not matched to a gene: 5. The CDR3 length is 13 residues. Germline-derived CDR1 and CDR2 are MNHEY and SVGAGI. This CDR3 reads CASSKTTGGGYTF. Here the CDR3 DNA reads TGTGCCAGCAGTAAGACGACAGGGGGTGGCTACACCTTC.

The rearrangement uses TRBV27 and TRBJ2-7; tentatively, D is TRBD1 (6 bases). This CDR3 has 12 amino acids. V was clipped by 6 bases and J by 8 bases, with 14 bases between them. Germline CDR1 reads MNHEY; CDR2 reads SMNVEV (reference sequence). CDR3 sequence reads: CASRQGVRQQYF. The DNA for the CDR3 is TGTGCCAGCAGACAGGGAGTACGGCAGCAGTACTTC.

This chain connects TRBV5-1 to TRBJ2-2, with 13 bases matching TRBD2. With 5 bases clipped from V and 4 bases from J, the junction kept 11 bases outside the gene matches. Germline V gene sequence: CDR1 SGHRS, CDR2 YFSETQ. CDR3 length: 18 residues. The CDR3 here is CASRHRTSGRLITGELFF. The CDR3 DNA reads TGCGCCAGCAGACACCGGACTAGCGGGAGATTAATCACCGGGGAGCTGTTTTTT.

The gene calls are TRBV7-9 and TRBJ2-5; TRBD1 is a possible D gene (5 bases). The CDR3 has 12 amino acids. The germline CDR1 and CDR2 sequences are SEHNR and FQNEAQ (reference sequence). V lost 3 bases, J lost 5 bases, and 7 bases lay in between. CDR3 sequence (DNA): TGTGCCAGCAGCTTGACAGCGGAGACCCAGTACTTC. Translated, it gives CASSLTAETQYF.

The rearrangement joins TRBV19 to TRBJ1-2; 7 nucleotides agree with TRBD1. CDR1 and CDR2 from the germline V gene are LNHDA and SQIVND (reference sequence). The V segment lost 7 bases and the J segment 2 bases; nucleotides outside the gene matches: 10. There are 15 residues in the CDR3. In nucleotides, the CDR3 is TGTGCCAGTACCCAGGGGACAGCGAAAAACTATGGCTACACCTTC. Protein product: CASTQGTAKNYGYTF.

In its sample, this clone was seen once. The V and J genes are TRBV2 and TRBJ2-7; perhaps TRBD1 as D (6 bases). V lost 8 bases, J lost 3 bases, and 11 bases lay in between. The length of the CDR3 is 12 residues. Germline lookup yields CDR1 SNHLY and CDR2 FYNNEI. The CDR3 DNA reads as TGTGCCAGCTGGGGGCAGTTCTACGAGCAGTACTTC. Protein product: CASWGQFYEQYF. Looking up the rest from reference TRBV2 and TRBJ2-7 gives the full variable domain: EPEVTQTPSHQVTQMGQEVILRCVPISNHLYFYWYRQILGQKVEFLVSFYNNEISEKSEIFDDQFSVERPDGSNFTLKIRSTKLEDSAMYFCASWGQFYEQYFGPGTRLTVT.

This clone was seen just once. The genes are TRBV27 and TRBJ2-6; D is undetermined. The V gene lost 6 bases and the J gene lost 0 bases, with 3 bases spanning the gap. This CDR3 contains 13 residues. Per germline, CDR1 MNHEY and CDR2 SMNVEV (reference sequence). CDR3 in amino acids: CASRSSGANVLTF. The CDR3 bases are TGTGCCAGCAGGAGCTCTGGGGCCAACGTCCTGACTTTC.

The gene calls are TRBV5-1 and TRBJ2-2; TRBD1 matches at 7 bases. Trimming removed 7 bases from V and 5 bases from J; junction bases left unmatched: 8. The CDR3 consists of 14 residues. Germline CDR1 SGHRS, CDR2 YFSETQ. CDR3 sequence reads: CASGPGQLTGELFF. In DNA form, the CDR3 reads TGCGCCAGCGGGCCGGGACAGTTAACCGGGGAGCTGTTTTTT.

The rearrangement uses TRBV5-1 and TRBJ2-1; D remains unclear. Trimming pared 3 bases from V and 4 bases from J, leaving 5 bases between. CDR1 is SGHRS and CDR2 is YFSETQ in the germline V gene. The CDR3 length is 12 residues. CDR3 nucleotide sequence: TGCGCCAGCAGCTCACTTTACAATGAGCAGTTCTTC. Its protein is CASSSLYNEQFF.

The V gene is TRBV5-6, the J gene TRBJ2-3; unclear D gene. This CDR3 region has 16 residues. Trimming stripped 4 bases from V and 1 base from J, with 16 bases between. Per germline, CDR1 SGHDT and CDR2 YYEEEE. The CDR3 DNA reads as TGTGCCAGCAGCCCAAGGGCCGTTAGGGGCACAGATACGCAGTATTTT. Its translation: CASSPRAVRGTDTQYF.

As for this clone: A junction end diverges from the germline sequence, so it may reflect a read error. This sequence joins TRBV2 and TRBJ2-1, with TRBD2 identical over 7 bases. The CDR3 spans 12 residues. Germline CDR1 reads SNHLY; CDR2 reads FYNNEI. The CDR3 region is CASSPTPGLQIF. The CDR3 region has the DNA TGTGCCAGCAGTCCTACTCCGGGACTACAGATCTTC.

The chain carries TRBV14 and TRBJ2-7; D might be TRBD1 (5 bases). The CDR3 has 15 residues. The germline gives CDR1 SGHDN, CDR2 FVKESK. V was cut by 2 bases and J by 4 bases, with 15 bases left in between. The CDR3 protein is CASSQPDSLRYEQYF. As DNA, the CDR3 is TGTGCCAGCAGCCAACCCGACAGTCTCCGATACGAGCAGTACTTC.

The CDR3 spells CASSAYGTSYNEQFF. The CDR3 DNA sequence: TGTGCCAGTAGTGCTTACGGGACTAGTTACAATGAGCAGTTCTTC. The chain combines TRBV19 with TRBJ2-1, with 8 positions matching TRBD2. The CDR3 totals 15 residues. CDR1 and CDR2 (germline): LNHDA, SQIVND (reference sequence). J lost 4 bases, V lost 5 bases, and 7 bases had no gene match.

The rearrangement links TRBV4-1 to TRBJ2-1, with 10 positions matching TRBD2. The germline gives CDR1 MGHRA, CDR2 YSYEKL. The CDR3 has 18 residues. V was clipped by 0 bases and J by 5 bases; unmatched bases: 10. The CDR3 region has the DNA TGCGCCAGCAGCCAAGAAGGGCTGGGACTAGCGACTAACAATGAGCAGTTCTTC. This encodes CASSQEGLGLATNNEQFF.

The chain couples TRBV6-6 to TRBJ2-7, with D possibly being TRBD1 (6 bases). The V and J ends lost 2 bases and 3 bases respectively, with 14 bases between them. This CDR3 is built from 15 residues. CDR1 MNHNY and CDR2 SVGAGI come from the germline V gene (reference sequence). CDR3 nucleotide sequence: TGTGCCAGCAGTTACCCCAGTACAGGGAACTACGAGCAGTACTTC. This gives the protein CASSYPSTGNYEQYF.

The J gene is TRBJ1-4, the V gene TRBV4-1, with a weak D call TRBD1 (6 bases). V was cut by 3 bases and J by 4 bases, with 9 bases left in between. Germline V gene sequence: CDR1 MGHRA, CDR2 YSYEKL. The CDR3 runs 14 residues. The CDR3 sequence: CASSHWTDNEKLFF. The CDR3 nucleotides read TGCGCCAGCAGCCACTGGACAGATAATGAAAAACTGTTTTTT.